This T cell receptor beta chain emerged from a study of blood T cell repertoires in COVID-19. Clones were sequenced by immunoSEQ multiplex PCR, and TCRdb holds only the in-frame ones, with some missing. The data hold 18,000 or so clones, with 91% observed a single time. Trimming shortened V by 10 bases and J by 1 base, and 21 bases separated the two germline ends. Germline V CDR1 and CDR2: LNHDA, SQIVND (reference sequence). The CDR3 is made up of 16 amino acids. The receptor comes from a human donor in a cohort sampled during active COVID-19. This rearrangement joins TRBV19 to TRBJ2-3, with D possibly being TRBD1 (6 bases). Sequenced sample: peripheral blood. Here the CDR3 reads CATSQGPTAGTDTQYF. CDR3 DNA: TGTGCCACCTCACAGGGTCCCACGGCCGGCACAGATACGCAGTATTTT. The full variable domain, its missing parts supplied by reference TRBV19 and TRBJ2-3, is DGGITQSPKYLFRKEGQNVTLSCEQNLNHDAMYWYRQDPGQGLRLIYYSQIVNDFQKGDIAEGYSVSREKKESFPLTVTSAQKNPTAFYLCATSQGPTAGTDTQYFGPGTRLTVL.